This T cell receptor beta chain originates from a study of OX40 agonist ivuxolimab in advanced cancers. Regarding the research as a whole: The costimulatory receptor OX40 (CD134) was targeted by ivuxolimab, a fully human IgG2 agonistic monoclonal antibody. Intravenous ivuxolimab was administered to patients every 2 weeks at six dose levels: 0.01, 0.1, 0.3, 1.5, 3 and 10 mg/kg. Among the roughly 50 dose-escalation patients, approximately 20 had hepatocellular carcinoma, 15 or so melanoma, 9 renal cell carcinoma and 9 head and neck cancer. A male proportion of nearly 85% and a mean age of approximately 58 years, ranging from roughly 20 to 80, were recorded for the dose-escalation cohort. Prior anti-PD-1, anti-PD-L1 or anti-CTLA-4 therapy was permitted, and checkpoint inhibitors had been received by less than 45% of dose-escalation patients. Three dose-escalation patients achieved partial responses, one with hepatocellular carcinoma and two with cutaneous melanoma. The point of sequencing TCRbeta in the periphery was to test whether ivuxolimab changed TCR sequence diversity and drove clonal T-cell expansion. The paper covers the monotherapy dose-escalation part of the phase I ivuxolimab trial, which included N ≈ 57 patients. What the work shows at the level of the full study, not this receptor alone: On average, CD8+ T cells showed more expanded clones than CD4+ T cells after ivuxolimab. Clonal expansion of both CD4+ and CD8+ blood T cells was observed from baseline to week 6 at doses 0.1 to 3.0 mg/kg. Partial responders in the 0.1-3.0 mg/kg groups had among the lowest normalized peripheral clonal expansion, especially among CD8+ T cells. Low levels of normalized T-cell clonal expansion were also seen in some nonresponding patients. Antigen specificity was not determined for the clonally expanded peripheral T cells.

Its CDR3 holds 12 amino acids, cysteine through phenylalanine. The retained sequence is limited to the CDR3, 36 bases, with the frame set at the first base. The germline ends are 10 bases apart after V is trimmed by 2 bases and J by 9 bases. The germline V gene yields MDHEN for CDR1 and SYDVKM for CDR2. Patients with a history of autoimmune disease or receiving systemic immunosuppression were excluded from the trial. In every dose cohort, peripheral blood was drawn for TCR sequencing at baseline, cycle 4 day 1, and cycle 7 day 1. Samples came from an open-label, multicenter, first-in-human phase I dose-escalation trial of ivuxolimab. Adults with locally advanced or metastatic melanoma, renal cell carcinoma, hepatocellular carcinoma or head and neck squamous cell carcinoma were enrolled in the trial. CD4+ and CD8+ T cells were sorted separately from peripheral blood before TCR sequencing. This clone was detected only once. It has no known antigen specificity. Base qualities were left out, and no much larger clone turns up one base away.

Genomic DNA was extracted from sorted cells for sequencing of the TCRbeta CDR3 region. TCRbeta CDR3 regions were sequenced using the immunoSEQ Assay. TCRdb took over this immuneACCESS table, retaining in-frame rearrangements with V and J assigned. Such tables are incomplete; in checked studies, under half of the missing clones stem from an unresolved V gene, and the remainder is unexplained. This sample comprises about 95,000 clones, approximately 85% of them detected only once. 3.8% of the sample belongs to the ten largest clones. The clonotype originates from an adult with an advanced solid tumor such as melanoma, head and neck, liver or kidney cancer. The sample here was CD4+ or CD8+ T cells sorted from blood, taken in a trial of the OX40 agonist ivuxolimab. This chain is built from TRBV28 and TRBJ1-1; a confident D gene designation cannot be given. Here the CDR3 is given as CASSLGGLQAFF. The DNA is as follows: TGTGCCAGCAGTTTAGGTGGGCTTCAAGCTTTCTTT.